The subject of this entry is one T cell receptor (beta chain). The CDR3 has 20 residues. Germline CDR1 reads LNHNV; CDR2 reads YYDKDF (reference sequence). The ends lost 4 bases at V and 2 bases at J; junction bases unmatched: 17. This entry is derived from a study of shared T cell receptors in the human thymus. TCRdb's table, derived via immunoSEQ multiplex PCR, lists solely in-frame clones and lacks some. The data contain hundreds of thousands of clones, approximately 90% of them seen just once; the ten biggest clones take up roughly 0.0097%. This sample also belongs to another study, concerning human thymus T cells.

The gene calls are TRBV15 and TRBJ2-1, with 10 bases identical to TRBD2. The sequenced sample was thymocytes. This sequence was found in a boy younger than two with a congenital heart defect. The CDR3 sequence is CATSISHPSASGRAYNEQFF. CDR3 in DNA: TGTGCCACCAGCATATCTCACCCCTCAGCCAGCGGGAGGGCCTACAATGAGCAGTTCTTC. Full variable domain (missing parts from reference TRBV15 and TRBJ2-1): DAMVIQNPRYQVTQFGKPVTLSCSQTLNHNVMYWYQQKSSQAPKLLFHYYDKDFNNEADTPDNFQSRRPNTSFCFLDIRSPGLGDTAMYLCATSISHPSASGRAYNEQFFGPGTRLTVL.